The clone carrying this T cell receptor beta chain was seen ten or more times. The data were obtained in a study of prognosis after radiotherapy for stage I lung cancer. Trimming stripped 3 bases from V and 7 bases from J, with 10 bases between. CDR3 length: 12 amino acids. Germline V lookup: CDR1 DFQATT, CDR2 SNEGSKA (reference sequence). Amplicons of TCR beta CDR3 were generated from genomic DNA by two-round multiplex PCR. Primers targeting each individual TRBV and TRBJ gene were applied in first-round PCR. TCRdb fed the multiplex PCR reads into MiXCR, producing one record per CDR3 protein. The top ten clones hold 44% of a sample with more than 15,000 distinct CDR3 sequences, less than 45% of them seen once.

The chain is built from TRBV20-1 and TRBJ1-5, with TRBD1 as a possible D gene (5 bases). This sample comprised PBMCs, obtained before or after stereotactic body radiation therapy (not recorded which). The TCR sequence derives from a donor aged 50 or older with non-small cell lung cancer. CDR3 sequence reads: CSASSGNQPQHF. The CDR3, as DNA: TGCAGTGCTAGCTCAGGGAACCAGCCCCAGCATTTT.